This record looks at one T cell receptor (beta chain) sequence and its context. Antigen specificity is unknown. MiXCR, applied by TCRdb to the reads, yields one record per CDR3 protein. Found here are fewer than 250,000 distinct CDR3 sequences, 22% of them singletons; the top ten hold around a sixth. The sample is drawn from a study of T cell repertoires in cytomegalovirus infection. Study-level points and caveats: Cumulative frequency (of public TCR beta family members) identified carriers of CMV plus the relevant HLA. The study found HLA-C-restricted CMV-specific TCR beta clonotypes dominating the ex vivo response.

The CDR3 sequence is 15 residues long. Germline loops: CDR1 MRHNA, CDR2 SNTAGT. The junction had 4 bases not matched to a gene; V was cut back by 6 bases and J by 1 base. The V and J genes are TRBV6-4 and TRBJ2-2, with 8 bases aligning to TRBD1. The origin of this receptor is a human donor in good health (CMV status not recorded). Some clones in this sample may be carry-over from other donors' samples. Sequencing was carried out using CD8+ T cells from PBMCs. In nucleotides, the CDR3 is TGTGCCAGCAGCCCCGGGACAGGGAACACCGGGGAGCTGTTTTTT. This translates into CASSPGTGNTGELFF.